This T cell receptor (beta chain) was observed in a study of T cells in localized non-small cell lung cancer (dated by TCRdb to the early 2020s). Study-level background: T cell repertoires of 200 to 300 early-stage NSCLC patients were analyzed, with tumors being compared against uninvolved tumor-adjacent lungs. All 240 or so NSCLC patients in the cohort were treatment-naive and had localized lung tumors that were resected. The mean age of the NSCLC patients was 50 to 85 years, with 130 or so men and 110 or so women. On the study overall, not on this receptor specifically: Because the study design was exploratory, TCR variables were selected using unadjusted p-values without false-discovery rate correction. Higher blood T cell density associated with longer overall survival, while higher adjacent-lung clonality associated with shorter survival. Multi-region tumor sequencing was not performed, so intratumor heterogeneity could not be excluded. A median of about 53 of the top 100 tumor clones were detected in paired uninvolved adjacent lung, and 28 of these tumor clones were also found among the top 100 clones of the paired uninvolved adjacent lung. Uninvolved tumor-adjacent lung showed the highest T cell clonality, higher than tumor, which suggests more focused antigenic responses in the uninvolved tumor-adjacent lung.

Concerning this clone: The specificity of this receptor is unknown. Base-call qualities are not available, and no considerably larger clone is one nucleotide away.

TCR beta CDR3 regions were sequenced from DNA using the immunoSEQ Assay. The authors' analysis ran thus. To compute T cell density, TCR beta template counts were normalized to usable DNA, which was estimated by amplifying housekeeping genes. The preseqR package was used to estimate richness by extrapolating to 400,000 templates for PBMC samples and to 120,000 templates for tissue samples. Clonality was taken to be one minus Pielou's evenness. To identify tissue-enriched TCRs, differential abundance testing was run on productive amino-acid clonotypes with a minimum total count of 5 and an alpha of 0.1. Repertoire overlap between compartments was quantified with the Jaccard Index and Morisita Overlap Index. TCR beta CDR3s were clustered by GLIPH together with public tetramer-defined viral CDR3s, and at least three viral sequences plus V-gene enrichment were required for viral motifs. Here the immuneACCESS table is served through TCRdb, limited to in-frame sequences with V and J called. Missing clones are a known gap in these copies; in checked studies unresolved V genes cover under half, and the rest lacks a known reason. D and trimming come from the DNA, and the V and J calls and clone size come from that table. The sample profile shows over 45,000 clones; around 87% of them were found once. The ten largest clones take up less than 20% of the sample.

At diagnosis, tumor, uninvolved tumor-adjacent lung and peripheral blood were collected and then preserved as a mix of FFPE and fresh-frozen material. For TCR repertoire profiling, blood samples were analyzed in the form of peripheral blood mononuclear cells. Compared with germline, V lacks 2 bases and J lacks 4 bases; bases without a gene match: 7. The CDR3 measures 15 amino acids from cysteine to phenylalanine. Only CDR3 DNA remains: 45 bases, in frame from the first base. The germline V gene specifies MGHRA as CDR1 and YSYEKL as CDR2. The clonotype was recovered from a female donor with stage II lung adenocarcinoma. The sequencing used PBMCs, collected before any cancer treatment. Rearrangement joined TRBV4-1 to TRBJ1-1; TRBD1 lines up with 7 middle nucleotides. The DNA sequence is as follows: TGCGCCAGCAGCCAACCCGACAGGGACCGCACTGAAGCTTTCTTT. Its coded protein is CASSQPDRDRTEAFF.